Given below is one TCR beta chain in context. What it binds is unknown. The data derive from a study of T cell repertoires in cytomegalovirus infection. Germline CDR1 MNHGY, CDR2 SAAAGT. Deletions cut 5 bases from V and 7 bases from J, with 12 bases between. The CDR3 runs to 13 residues. TCRdb analysed the reads with MiXCR anew, one entry per CDR3 protein. The sample records roughly 990,000 distinct CDR3 sequences, 30% to 40% being singletons. This chain connects TRBV6-8 to TRBJ2-1; possible D gene TRBD2, 6 bases. This TCR derives from a human donor in good health (CMV status not recorded). Some clones in this sample may be carry-over from other donors' samples. This material consisted of cultured CD8+ T cells from PBMCs, taken from culture after CMV antigen stimulation. The CDR3 coding sequence is TGTGCCAGCAGTGGGGAGGCCTGGAATGAGCAGTTCTTC. Protein product: CASSGEAWNEQFF.